This T cell receptor beta chain was identified during a study of T cell repertoires in cytomegalovirus infection. Germline V gives CDR1 SGHRS, CDR2 YFSETQ. The CDR3 consists of 13 residues. The V and J ends lost 4 bases and 7 bases respectively, with 14 bases between them. As concerns this clonotype: What it recognizes is unknown.

TCRdb analysed the reads with MiXCR anew, one entry per CDR3 protein. The top ten clones hold over 12% of a sample with some 920,000 distinct CDR3 sequences, around 30% of them seen once. The chain employs TRBV5-1 and TRBJ1-1; D is unclear. The sample here was cultured CD8+ T cells from PBMCs, taken from culture after CMV antigen stimulation. This TCR came from a human donor in good health (CMV status not recorded). Some clones in this sample may be carry-over from other donors' samples. CDR3 sequence reads: CASSPPGRIEAFF. The CDR3 nucleotides read TGCGCCAGCAGCCCCCCCGGTCGAATTGAAGCTTTCTTT.